This T cell receptor beta chain was obtained from a study of T-cell memory formation after mild COVID-19. For the study at large: The two donors had largely donor-specific TCR clusters.

This clonotype was recorded a few times. What it recognizes is unknown. After removal of 4 bases from V and 0 bases from J, the junction contained 6 bases not matched to a gene. Germline V gene data show CDR1 as MNHNS and CDR2 as SASEGT. This CDR3 spans 16 amino acids. Using constant-segment primers, 5'RACE produced TCR alpha and TCR beta cDNA libraries carrying sample barcodes and UMIs. TCRdb used MiXCR to reprocess the 5' RACE reads, holding one entry per CDR3 protein. The repertoire holds hundreds of thousands of distinct CDR3 sequences, with around 30% as singletons. Study results and limitations: Among CD4+ contracting clones, most were CM and EM, and CD8+ ones EMRA. Memory sampled before infection contained some responding clones, suggesting cross-reactive memory joined.

The rearrangement joins TRBV6-1 to TRBJ2-4; 7 nucleotides agree with TRBD1. The clonotype was recovered from an adult woman who had mild COVID-19 (a few samples of this study predate the infection). Cell type and time point are not known. Source material: PBMCs or a T cell subset sorted from them (not recorded which). CDR3 loop: CASSVTGVLAKNIQYF. The CDR3 bases are TGTGCCAGCAGTGTAACAGGGGTCCTAGCCAAAAACATTCAGTACTTC.